Sequencing of this T cell receptor beta chain was carried out in a study of CXCR3-negative and CXCR3-positive naive CD8 T cells (dated by TCRdb to between 2018 and 2021). Regarding the research as a whole: About 135 million TRB reads were obtained in total, roughly 1.5 +/- 0.3 million reads per library. TRBV-TRBJ cluster analysis included naive subsets from roughly 5 donors and memory cells from 3 donors. The diversity and physicochemical repertoire analyses included more than ten donors pooled from two independent experiments. Paper-wide results and their limitations: Because CXCR3 expression was partially decreased after cryopreservation, freshly isolated PBMCs were used for most assays. Comparably high repertoire diversity was found in both naive subsets, whereas much lower repertoire diversity was found in memory CD8+ T cells. TRB CDR3s from CXCR3-positive naive cells showed higher hydrophobicity (lower Kidera factor 4), lower energy, and higher strength and volume indices than CXCR3-negative naive cells. TRBV-TRBJ usage was similar between naive CXCR3-negative and CXCR3-positive cells from the same donor, while memory cells showed distinct patterns. Because surface CD5, which is linked to self-reactivity in mice, was comparable between the naive subsets, TCR interaction strength was also inferred from the physicochemical properties of TRB CDR3s.

For each CD8+ T cell subset, flow sorting was done in triplicate, and roughly 310,000 cells per subset went directly into RLT lysis buffer. Naive CD8+ T cells were defined stringently as CD45RO-CCR7+CD27+CD95- to exclude memory contaminants. Peripheral blood mononuclear cells were isolated from buffy coats by standard density gradient centrifugation. A FACSAria III was used to flow-sort naive CXCR3-negative and CXCR3-positive CD8+ T cells. Total RNA was extracted from sorted cells with an RNeasy Mini Kit. Sequenced on a NextSeq 550. The Human TCR Profiling Kit (MiLaboratory) was used to prepare UMI-labeled 5' RACE TRB cDNA libraries. The full amount of extracted RNA was used for cDNA synthesis, and the full amount of resulting cDNA was used for PCR amplification. Libraries were prepared in parallel with an identical number of PCR cycles. The authors' analysis ran thus. About 50,000 +/- 10,000 unique UMI-labeled TRB cDNA molecules per library were extracted with MIGEC and MiXCR, with at least two reads per UMI required. On average, each library contained 40,000 +/- 10,000 functional in-frame TRB CDR3 nucleotide clonotypes without stop codons. After each sample was downsampled to 5000 UMI-labeled TRB molecules, VDJtools was used to calculate diversity metrics such as normalized Shannon-Wiener and Chao1. Clonotype-size-weighted physicochemical properties of the central five CDR3 residues (interaction energy, strength, volume and Kidera factor 4) were computed in VDJtools. Reads reprocessed by TCRdb are summarized as one entry per CDR3 protein sequence, and DNA is absent. The V and J calls and clone size come from TCRdb's table, not from the authors' own analysis. The table held for this sample gives about 150,000 distinct CDR3 sequences. 0.45% to 0.55% of the sample lies in the top ten.

Remarks on this clonotype: Its target antigen remains unknown.

From the cysteine through the phenylalanine, the CDR3 covers 16 amino acids. No DNA has been recorded. Based on the germline V gene, the CDR1 and CDR2 sequences are KGHDR and SFDVKD. The sequenced material came from naive CXCR3+ CD8+ T cells from blood. The cell subset or site label, read with the paper, signifies: CD45RO-CCR7+CD27+CD95- naive CD8+ T cells expressing CXCR3 (TNR3+). This TCR came from a human donor in good health. Some clones in this sample may be carry-over from other donors' samples. The chain uses TRBV24-1 and TRBJ2-3; as DNA is missing, the TRBD2 call by TCRdb cannot be tested. The CDR3 loop reads CATSESSGRATDTQYF.